The T cell receptor beta chain under discussion was sequenced for a study of cytomegalovirus exposure and HLA in healthy donors. Broader study findings: Using the classifier, cytomegalovirus status was reportedly diagnosed with high specificity and sensitivity. The authors enumerated over 150 TCR beta chains as linked to cytomegalovirus. The tendency of first-cohort TCR clusters to co-occur in the 120 or so validation repertoires was the finding of a later analysis.

Clones were read by immunoSEQ multiplex PCR, and TCRdb kept only the in-frame ones, dropping some. The top ten hold around 3% of the sample, which has about 150,000 clones, more than 75% seen once. Losses at the gene ends were 10 bases for V and 6 bases for J; bases not matched to a gene: 8. Per the germline V gene, CDR1 is SNHLY and CDR2 is FYNNEI. The CDR3 consists of 14 residues. Concerning this clone itself: The antigen is not known.

The sample was PBMCs. The receptor comes from a man aged 18 to 35 in good health and CMV-seronegative. The rearrangement joins TRBV2 to TRBJ2-1; 11 bases align to TRBD1. DNA of the CDR3: TGTGCCATAGAGATCGGGACAGGGGGCAATGAGCAGTTCTTC. Translation: CAIEIGTGGNEQFF.